This T cell receptor beta chain was sequenced during a study of T cell repertoires in cytomegalovirus infection. The wider study: Recently identified HLA-C-restricted and well-studied HLA-B-restricted CMV epitopes were used.

One entry per CDR3 protein results from TCRdb running MiXCR on the reads. The profile shows around 71,000 distinct CDR3 sequences, roughly 20% of them singletons. Per germline, CDR1 LGHNA and CDR2 YSLEER. CDR3 length equals 21 residues. Unmatched junction bases numbered 12, after V lost 0 bases and J lost 0 bases. This clonotype was counted only a few times. Its target is unknown. The sample was CD8+ T cells from cultured PBMCs, taken from culture after CMV antigen stimulation. V gene TRBV4-3 combines with J gene TRBJ1-3; 12 nucleotides match TRBD1. The receptor was isolated from a human donor in good health (CMV status not recorded). Some clones in this sample may be carry-over from other donors' samples. CDR3 sequence: CASSQDLPGTGGLFSGNTIYF. The CDR3 nucleotides read TGCGCCAGCAGCCAAGATCTGCCCGGGACAGGGGGCTTATTCTCTGGAAACACCATATATTTT.